This T cell receptor (beta chain) was recovered during a study of T cells in Graves' hyperthyroidism and ophthalmopathy. The length of the CDR3 is 14 residues. V trimming: 0 bases; J trimming: 7 bases; junction bases outside the gene matches: 4. Per germline, CDR1 MNHEY and CDR2 SMNVEV (reference sequence). TCR beta CDR3 regions were amplified from RNA transcripts. HTBI primers drove first-round RT-PCR of the TCR CDR3. TCRdb ran MiXCR on the multiplex PCR reads and lists one entry per CDR3 protein. The table has 150,000 or so distinct CDR3 sequences, roughly 10% seen once. This clonotype was picked up many times.

This receptor was taken from a woman aged 18-29 years with Graves' hyperthyroidism that later progressed to Graves' ophthalmopathy. The chain employs TRBV27 and TRBJ2-7, with 9 bases that match TRBD1. The sample was blood. As DNA, the CDR3 is TGTGCCAGCAGTTTATCGGGGACAGGGCGGGAGCAGTACTTC. This sequence encodes CASSLSGTGREQYF.